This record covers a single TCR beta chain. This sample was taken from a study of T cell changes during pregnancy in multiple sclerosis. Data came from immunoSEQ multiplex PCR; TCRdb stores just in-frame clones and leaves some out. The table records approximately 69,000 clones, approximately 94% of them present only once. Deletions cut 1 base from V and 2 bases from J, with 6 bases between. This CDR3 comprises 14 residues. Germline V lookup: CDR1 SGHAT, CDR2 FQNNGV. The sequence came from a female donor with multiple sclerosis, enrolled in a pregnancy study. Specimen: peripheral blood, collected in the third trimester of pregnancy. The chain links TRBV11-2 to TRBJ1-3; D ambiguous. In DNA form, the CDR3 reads TGTGCCAGCAGCTTAGCCCGGGCTGGAAACACCATATATTTT. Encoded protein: CASSLARAGNTIYF.